Shown below are 26 T cell receptor beta chains from a single sample sequenced in a study of blood T cell repertoires in COVID-19. The data were produced by immunoSEQ multiplex PCR, yet TCRdb's version contains in-frame clones alone and is incomplete. The sample has a few hundred thousand clones; more than 75% are singletons. Source material: peripheral blood. These TCRs come from a woman in her forties or fifties with acute or convalescent COVID-19.

This clone is a singleton in its sample. V usage is TRBV5-1 and J usage is TRBJ2-2, with D unresolved. CDR1 and CDR2 from the germline V gene are SGHRS and YFSETQ. V shed 1 base and J shed 1 base, with 11 bases lying between them. This CDR3 has 16 residues. The CDR3, as DNA: TGCGCCAGCAGCTTGTTCGGGTCTCAGAACACCGGGGAGCTGTTTTTT. Residues: CASSLFGSQNTGELFF.

V gene TRBV28 combines with J gene TRBJ1-2; D gene unclear. This CDR3 spans 15 amino acids. Germline CDR1 reads MDHEN; CDR2 reads SYDVKM. V dropped 2 bases and J dropped 2 bases, with 12 bases sitting between them. The CDR3 is CASSLGYDNNYGYTF. Written as DNA, the CDR3 is TGTGCCAGCAGTTTAGGTTATGACAACAACTATGGCTACACCTTC.

The chain couples TRBV5-6 to TRBJ1-1; TRBD1 aligns across 8 bases. The CDR3 covers 15 residues. V lost 0 bases to trimming and J lost 5 bases; unmatched junction nucleotides: 6. The V gene's germline CDR1 is SGHDT and CDR2 YYEEEE. CDR3 sequence reads: CASSLDRGYYTEAFF. CDR3 sequence (DNA): TGTGCCAGCAGCTTGGACAGGGGGTACTATACTGAAGCTTTCTTT.

A few counts support this clone. The chain employs TRBV5-1 and TRBJ2-5; tentative D call: TRBD1 (5 bases). The CDR3 runs 14 residues. V was cut by 6 bases and J by 2 bases, with 14 bases left in between. Germline CDR1 and CDR2: SGHRS and YFSETQ. The CDR3 loop is CASTLGRGQETQYF. The CDR3 region has the DNA TGCGCCAGCACCCTTGGAAGGGGTCAAGAGACCCAGTACTTC.

This clone was seen repeatedly, ten times or more. The chain joins TRBV19 to TRBJ2-7; 10 bases are shared with TRBD2. The CDR3 totals 13 residues. Germline V lookup: CDR1 LNHDA, CDR2 SQIVND (reference sequence). V shed 10 bases, J shed 5 bases, and the junction held 8 bases outside the gene matches. The CDR3 spells CATSSGRSHEQYF. The CDR3 DNA is TGTGCCACCAGTAGCGGGAGGAGCCACGAGCAGTACTTC.

This sequence joins TRBV7-2 and TRBJ1-2; 7 bases match TRBD1. CDR3 length equals 15 residues. V was clipped by 5 bases and J by 0 bases; unmatched bases: 6. Germline lookup yields CDR1 SGHTA and CDR2 FQGNSA. CDR3 in amino acids: CASSPQGSTNYGYTF. The CDR3 nucleotides are TGTGCCAGCAGCCCACAGGGGTCTACTAACTATGGCTACACCTTC. Full variable domain (rest looked up from reference TRBV7-2 and TRBJ1-2): GAGVSQSPSNKVTEKGKDVELRCDPISGHTALYWYRQSLGQGLEFLIYFQGNSAPDKSGLPSDRFSAERTGGSVSTLTIQRTQQEDSAVYLCASSPQGSTNYGYTFGSGTRLTVV.

The rearrangement joins TRBV9 to TRBJ2-7; 9 bases are shared with TRBD2. The CDR3 has 15 residues. Germline-derived CDR1 and CDR2 are SGDLS and YYNGEE. V was clipped by 4 bases and J by 3 bases; unmatched bases: 8. Written as DNA, the CDR3 is TGTGCCAGCAGCCCCCCCGTAGCGGGGGACTACGAGCAGTACTTC. The encoded protein is CASSPPVAGDYEQYF.

This rearrangement joins TRBV28 to TRBJ1-2, with no clear D. Germline-derived CDR1 and CDR2 are MDHEN and SYDVKM. The CDR3 consists of 13 residues. The ends were cut back, 1 base at V and 8 bases at J, with 11 bases in the middle. The CDR3 region is CASSLSAGNGYTF. The CDR3 region has the DNA TGTGCCAGCAGTTTATCGGCAGGAAACGGCTACACCTTC.

The chain combines TRBV9 with TRBJ2-1; D perhaps matches TRBD1 (5 bases). The V gene lost 3 bases and the J gene lost 4 bases, with 5 bases spanning the gap. Germline CDR1 and CDR2: SGDLS and YYNGEE. The CDR3 is made up of 12 amino acids. CDR3 region: CASSEGYNEQFF. The CDR3 DNA reads TGTGCCAGCAGCGAGGGGTACAATGAGCAGTTCTTC. Together with reference TRBV9 and TRBJ2-1, the CDR3 gives the full variable domain: DSGVTQTPKHLITATGQRVTLRCSPRSGDLSVYWYQQSLDQGLQFLIQYYNGEERAKGNILERFSAQQFPDLHSELNLSSLELGDSALYFCASSEGYNEQFFGPGTRLTVL.

This rearrangement joins TRBV19 to TRBJ2-1; 10 bases align to TRBD2. V shed 8 bases, J shed 5 bases, and the junction held 12 bases outside the gene matches. This CDR3 contains 16 residues. Germline V gene sequence: CDR1 LNHDA, CDR2 SQIVND (reference sequence). CDR3 sequence reads: CASSSWGLANDNEQFF. CDR3 coding DNA: TGTGCCAGTTCTTCATGGGGACTAGCGAACGACAATGAGCAGTTCTTC.

The chain recombines TRBV27 with TRBJ1-2; the D is unclear. This CDR3 is built from 15 residues. Trimming stripped 6 bases from V and 2 bases from J, with 16 bases between. Per germline, CDR1 MNHEY and CDR2 SMNVEV (reference sequence). For the CDR3, the DNA is TGTGCCAGCAGAGCGACCCTACATTTAAACTATGGCTACACCTTC. Protein product: CASRATLHLNYGYTF.

This clone was seen only once. The J gene is TRBJ1-1, the V gene TRBV28; D is undetermined. Germline CDR1 MDHEN, CDR2 SYDVKM. V was clipped by 8 bases and J by 7 bases, with 11 bases between them. This CDR3 region has 11 residues. Here the CDR3 DNA reads TGTGCCAGCTCCCCGGGGTTTGAAGCTTTCTTT. It codes for CASSPGFEAFF. The full variable domain, its missing parts supplied by reference TRBV28 and TRBJ1-1, is DVKVTQSSRYLVKRTGEKVFLECVQDMDHENMFWYRQDPGLGLRLIYFSYDVKMKEKGDIPEGYSVSREKKERFSLILESASTNQTSMYLCASSPGFEAFFGQGTRLTVV.

This clone was seen only once. Other DNA sequences in this sample translate to the same CDR3. The chain couples TRBV5-1 to TRBJ2-5; no reliable D call. Trimming took off 0 bases at V and 5 bases at J, with 8 bases between the two ends. This CDR3 comprises 13 residues. Germline values: CDR1 SGHRS, CDR2 YFSETQ. The CDR3 loop reads CASSLVGEETQYF. The DNA for the CDR3 is TGCGCCAGCAGCTTGGTTGGAGAGGAGACCCAGTACTTC.

The V and J genes are TRBV7-8 and TRBJ2-4, with a possible D match to TRBD1 (6 bases). V lost 5 bases and J lost 0, with 14 bases in between. Germline V gene lookup returns CDR1 SGHVS and CDR2 FQNEAQ. CDR3 length equals 16 residues. CDR3 nucleotide sequence: TGTGCCAGCAGCCTTGGACAGAGACTAGCCAAAAACATTCAGTACTTC. Protein sequence: CASSLGQRLAKNIQYF.

In regard to this clone: A read error may produce the germline difference seen at one junction end. The genes are TRBV28 and TRBJ2-1, with 11 bases identical to TRBD2. Germline CDR1 and CDR2: MDHEN and SYDVKM. The CDR3 runs to 13 residues. The CDR3 DNA is TGTGCCAGCAGTTTATCCCGGGGACTAGCGGACGTCTTC. Amino acid sequence: CASSLSRGLADVF.

The rearrangement uses TRBV14 and TRBJ2-1; D is perhaps TRBD1 (5 bases). Germline CDR1 and CDR2: SGHDN and FVKESK. The CDR3 has 16 residues. V lost 0 bases and J 7 bases, leaving 16 bases between the germline ends. The CDR3 region has the DNA TGTGCCAGCAGCCAAGATGCTGCAGGGTGGGGAAATGAGCAGTTCTTC. It translates to CASSQDAAGWGNEQFF.

The chain links TRBV4-3 to TRBJ1-1, with 8 bases that match TRBD1. The junction had 13 bases not matched to a gene; V was cut back by 1 base and J by 6 bases. The CDR3 covers 17 residues. The V gene's germline CDR1 is LGHNA and CDR2 YSLEER. DNA for the CDR3: TGCGCCAGCAGCCAAGTCGGCCCTACAGGGGGAAGCGCTGAAGCTTTCTTT. Residues: CASSQVGPTGGSAEAFF.

V is TRBV3-1 (or the pseudogene TRBV3-2) and J is TRBJ1-1, with 12 bases identical to TRBD1. V dropped 6 bases and J dropped 3; count of bases not matched to a gene: 8. The CDR3 totals 16 residues. CDR1 and CDR2 (germline): LGHDT, YNNKEL (reference sequence). For the CDR3, the DNA is TGTGCCAGCAGTACCGGGACAGGGGGCTTGCACACTGAAGCTTTCTTT. Translation: CASSTGTGGLHTEAFF.

This rearrangement joins TRBV5-1 to TRBJ2-3; D is perhaps TRBD1 (5 bases). V was pared by 0 bases and J by 0 bases, with 5 bases between. The CDR3 runs 14 residues. Germline V gene lookup returns CDR1 SGHRS and CDR2 YFSETQ. The DNA for the CDR3 is TGCGCCAGCAGCTTGGGACAGAGCACAGATACGCAGTATTTT. Protein sequence: CASSLGQSTDTQYF.

This clone was found once. This chain connects TRBV15 to TRBJ2-3; TRBD1 agrees at 7 bases. V shed 1 base, J shed 4 bases, and the junction held 8 bases outside the gene matches. Germline V gives CDR1 LNHNV, CDR2 YYDKDF (reference sequence). The CDR3 is made up of 16 amino acids. DNA for the CDR3: TGTGCCACCAGCAGAGGCGCTAATACAGGGGCAGATACGCAGTATTTT. It specifies CATSRGANTGADTQYF.

This clone was counted a single time. This chain joins TRBV10-3 and TRBJ2-2; TRBD2 is a possible D gene (5 bases). Germline values: CDR1 ENHRY, CDR2 SYGVKD. V was shortened by 3 bases and J by 6 bases, with 5 bases between the two germline ends. CDR3 length equals 12 residues. The CDR3 DNA follows: TGTGCCATCAGTGAAGCGGCCGGGGAGCTGTTTTTT. Amino acids: CAISEAAGELFF.

The chain recombines TRBV4-2 with TRBJ2-7; 11 nucleotides match TRBD1. Per germline, CDR1 LGHNA and CDR2 YNFKEQ. The CDR3 runs to 17 residues. V dropped 0 bases and J dropped 7; count of bases not matched to a gene: 11. CDR3 coding DNA: TGTGCCAGCAGCCAAGATCAAGGACAGGGGGCCTTTGGGGAGCAGTACTTC. This translates into CASSQDQGQGAFGEQYF.

V usage is TRBV7-2 and J usage is TRBJ2-1; 8 positions match TRBD2. Germline CDR1 reads SGHTA; CDR2 reads FQGNSA. This CDR3 region has 15 residues. V was pared by 5 bases and J by 3 bases, with 6 bases of the junction left unmatched. The CDR3 loop reads CASSQGRGGYNEQFF. The CDR3 DNA reads TGTGCCAGCAGCCAGGGCCGGGGGGGCTACAATGAGCAGTTCTTC.

The chain is built from TRBV18 and TRBJ1-1; no clear D. Trimming shortened V by 1 base and J by 6 bases, and 12 bases separated the two germline ends. The CDR3 runs 14 residues. Germline CDR1 and CDR2: KGHSH and LQKENI. The CDR3 DNA follows: TGTGCCAGCTCACCACTTGCAGCGCAGTCTGAAGCTTTCTTT. Its protein product is CASSPLAAQSEAFF.

The rearrangement links TRBV5-1 to TRBJ1-5; 9 bases map to TRBD1. CDR1 is SGHRS, CDR2 YFSETQ, per germline. CDR3 length: 15 residues. Trimming cost V 5 bases and J 4 bases; bases outside gene matches: 7. CDR3 nucleotide sequence: TGCGCCAGCAGAATAGGGACAGGGACAAATCAGCCCCAGCATTTT. Its translation is CASRIGTGTNQPQHF.

The chain carries TRBV28 and TRBJ1-1, with unresolved D. V lost 2 bases and J 6 bases, leaving 7 bases between the germline ends. Germline CDR1 is MDHEN and CDR2 is SYDVKM. The CDR3 has 12 amino acids. In nucleotides, the CDR3 is TGTGCCAGCAGTTTACCGGCGGCTGAAGCTTTCTTT. Translation gives CASSLPAAEAFF.